A single sample is the source of the 14 T cell receptor beta chains below, sequenced in a study of blood T cells in healthy people across ages. A second PCR of roughly 7 to 11 cycles used a sample-barcoded 5' primer and a J-beta primer mix. One entry per CDR3 protein results from TCRdb running MiXCR on the 5' RACE reads. The data show around 780,000 distinct CDR3 sequences, under 30% seen once. These sequences were also reported in another study, on T cells of mothers and their children.

The specimen was blood. These receptors all stem from a boy younger than 18 in good health.

Points on this clonotype: A much larger clone is a single base away; this may be a read error. The gene calls are TRBV7-9 and TRBJ1-2; the D gene is possibly TRBD1 (5 bases). Trimming removed 5 bases from V and 3 bases from J, with 10 bases in between. The CDR3 totals 13 residues. Germline loops: CDR1 SEHNR, CDR2 FQNEAQ (reference sequence). The chain's CDR3 is CASSPVTDYGYTF. CDR3 nucleotide sequence: TGTGCCAGCAGCCCCGTGACAGACTATGGCTACACCTTC.

The chain has TRBV12-3 or TRBV12-4 and TRBJ2-5; perhaps TRBD2 as D (5 bases). The J call is in doubt because the DNA end fits TRBJ2-1 better. The CDR3 sequence is 14 residues long. CDR3 in amino acids: CASSPVWLANEQFF. DNA for the CDR3: TGTGCCAGCAGTCCTGTTTGGCTAGCCAATGAGCAGTTCTTC.

This chain joins TRBV18 and TRBJ1-2; 7 nucleotides agree with TRBD1. The germline gives CDR1 KGHSH, CDR2 LQKENI. V lost 6 bases, J lost 2 bases, and 18 bases stayed unmatched. The CDR3 is 18 residues long. CDR3 DNA: TGTGCCAGCTCGGCAGATCCCGGTTTACAGGGGCAGAACTATGGCTACACCTTC. Translated, it gives CASSADPGLQGQNYGYTF.

The chain employs TRBV12-3 or TRBV12-4 and TRBJ1-1, with TRBD1 as a possible D gene (5 bases). V gave up 4 bases and J gave up 11 bases, with 11 bases separating them. The CDR3 is made up of 11 amino acids. Here the CDR3 reads CASSSRAGAFF. In DNA, the CDR3 is TGTGCCAGCAGTTCCAGGGCGGGCGCTTTCTTT.

This clonotype came up a few times. The chain employs TRBV13 and TRBJ2-6; D unclear. CDR3 length: 16 amino acids. Germline V gene sequence: CDR1 PRHDT, CDR2 FYEKMQ (reference sequence). Trimming stripped 1 base from V and 0 bases from J, with 7 bases between. CDR3: CASSLAVASGANVLTF. CDR3 DNA: TGTGCCAGCAGCTTAGCAGTAGCCTCTGGGGCCAACGTCCTGACTTTC.

Notes on this clonotype: One end of the junction is discordant with germline, which a read error may explain. V usage is TRBV29-1 and J usage is TRBJ2-5, with 7 bases identical to TRBD2. CDR1 and CDR2 from the germline V gene are SQVTM and ANQGSEA. This CDR3 comprises 12 residues. CDR3 sequence reads: CSVQGLQEIQYF. The CDR3 bases are TGCAGCGTTCAGGGACTACAAGAGATCCAGTACTTC.

This clonotype was seen a handful of times. V gene TRBV12-3 or TRBV12-4 combines with J gene TRBJ2-1; no definite D call. The CDR3 spans 15 residues. V lost 3 bases to trimming and J lost 2 bases, with 11 bases between them. The CDR3 DNA reads TGTGCCAGCAGTTTGGCGCAGCCCCCCTACAATGAGCAGTTCTTC. Encoded protein: CASSLAQPPYNEQFF.

CDR3 bases: TGTGCCAGCAGCTCGGACCGAGGCGGGGAGCAGTTCTTC. Amino acid sequence: CASSSDRGGEQFF. V and J are TRBV5-4 and TRBJ2-1; D is perhaps TRBD2 (5 bases). This CDR3 has 13 amino acids. In germline, CDR1 is SGHNT, CDR2 YYREEE (reference sequence). With 3 bases removed from V and 10 bases from J, the gap between germline ends came to 14 bases.

This clonotype was detected a few times. The chain recombines TRBV27 with TRBJ2-5; 7 bases fit TRBD1. Trimming took 7 bases from V and 5 from J; bases not matched to a gene: 10. CDR1 is MNHEY, CDR2 SMNVEV, per germline (reference sequence). CDR3 length: 14 amino acids. In DNA, the CDR3 is TGTGCCAGCACCCCGACAGGGAACGATGAGACCCAGTACTTC. Encoded protein: CASTPTGNDETQYF.

This clonotype was seen a handful of times. CDR3 residues: CSASARTAGGVIQYF. Here the CDR3 DNA reads TGCAGTGCTAGCGCTCGGACTGCCGGCGGGGTCATTCAGTACTTC. The V call is TRBV20-1, the J call TRBJ2-4; possible D gene TRBD2, 6 bases. V gave up 3 bases and J gave up 9 bases, with 21 bases separating them. The CDR3 totals 15 residues. Germline V gene data show CDR1 as DFQATT and CDR2 as SNEGSKA (reference sequence).

V gene TRBV12-3 or TRBV12-4 combines with J gene TRBJ2-7; 7 nucleotides agree with TRBD1. Trimming at V came to 10 bases and at J to 6 bases, leaving 12 bases not matched to a gene. This CDR3 contains 13 residues. The DNA of the CDR3 is TGTGCCATCTTCGACAGGGCGGCGGCCGAGCAGTACTTC. This gives the protein CAIFDRAAAEQYF.

The table lists this clonotype with a few counts. V gene TRBV7-9 combines with J gene TRBJ2-6; D assignment may be TRBD1 or TRBD2 (5 bases each). The CDR3 covers 16 residues. V dropped 5 bases and J dropped 4 bases, with 15 bases sitting between them. The germline V gene has CDR1 SEHNR and CDR2 FQNEAQ (reference sequence). CDR3 bases: TGTGCCAGCAGCCCTGATCGGGGACCGGGGGCCAACGTCCTGACTTTC. It specifies CASSPDRGPGANVLTF.

The chain is built from TRBV29-1 and TRBJ2-4; maybe TRBD1 (5 bases). With 2 bases removed from V and 7 bases from J, the gap between germline ends came to 9 bases. CDR3 length: 12 residues. CDR1 is SQVTM, CDR2 ANQGSEA, per germline. This CDR3 reads CSVETRANIQYF. In DNA form, the CDR3 reads TGCAGCGTTGAAACCAGGGCCAACATTCAGTACTTC.

This clonotype has a handful of counts. V usage is TRBV20-1 and J usage is TRBJ1-5; TRBD1 agrees at 7 bases. Germline V gene lookup returns CDR1 DFQATT and CDR2 SNEGSKA (reference sequence). V trimming: 4 bases; J trimming: 0 bases; junction bases outside the gene matches: 3. This CDR3 is built from 14 residues. CDR3 amino acids: CSATDRYSNQPQHF. The CDR3 DNA is TGCAGTGCTACGGACAGGTATAGCAATCAGCCCCAGCATTTT.